Listed below are T cell receptor beta chains from one sample, sequenced in a study of CD8+ T cells in alopecia areata. Assay used: immunoSEQ multiplex PCR; TCRdb lists only in-frame clones, some missing. The sample contains about 170,000 clones, 58% of which appear only once. The starting material was CD4+ T cells sorted from blood, obtained at roughly week 55, from a patient treated with tofacitinib. These receptors were taken from a human donor with alopecia areata. CDR3s include the opening cysteine and the closing phenylalanine or tryptophan. The D gene is left open where the match is weak. Rows may omit the clone size; those that give it use once, few, many or a size class.

TRBV29-1,TRBJ2-7,-,few,13,TGCAGCGTCGCAAAGAGGACCGAAAACGAGCAGTACTTC,CSVAKRTENEQYF
TRBV30,TRBJ1-1,-,-,13,TGTGCCTGGAGTAAAAGGTTGAACACTGAAGCTTTCTTT,CAWSKRLNTEAFF
TRBV7-9,TRBJ2-3,-,-,13,TGTGCCAGCATGGGGGGGGCCACAGATACGCAGTATTTT,CASMGGATDTQYF
TRBV7-9,TRBJ2-1,-,-,12,TGTGCCAGCAGCTCCAGCCCAAGTCAGCAGTTCTTC,CASSSSPSQQFF
TRBV7-2,TRBJ2-1,TRBD2,-,16,TGTGCCAGCAGCCCGACGGGACTAGCGGCACACAATGAGCAGTTCTTC,CASSPTGLAAHNEQFF
TRBV2,TRBJ2-4,TRBD2,-,12,TGTGCCGGGGGGGTCGAAGGAAACATTCAGTACTTC,CAGGVEGNIQYF
TRBV28,TRBJ2-2,-,-,13,TGTGCCAGCCACAGTCCAGGGTCCGGGGAGCTGTTTTTT,CASHSPGSGELFF
TRBV18,TRBJ2-7,-,-,16,TGTGCCAGCTCACCCTCCACCCCCCCCAGAACCTACGAGCAGTACTTC,CASSPSTPPRTYEQYF
TRBV6-5,TRBJ2-2,-,-,13,TGTGCCAGCAGGGACGGTAGGGCCGGGGAGCTGTTTTTT,CASRDGRAGELFF
TRBV2,TRBJ2-3,-,few,13,TGTGCCAGCAGTGAAGAATTGGCAGATACGCAGTATTTT,CASSEELADTQYF
TRBV29-1,TRBJ2-7,TRBD1,-,13,TGCAGCGCCGACCGGGACAGCTCCTACGAGCGGTACTTC,CSADRDSSYERYF
TRBV29-1,TRBJ1-1,TRBD1,-,16,TGCAGCGTTGAAGGGGACAGGGGAATCAGGAACACTGAAGCTTTCTTT,CSVEGDRGIRNTEAFF
TRBV19,TRBJ1-2,-,once,15,TGTGCCAGTAGTTGGGGGCAGGGCCTTAACTATGGCTACACCTTC,CASSWGQGLNYGYTF
TRBV2,TRBJ2-5,-,-,14,TGTGCCAGCAATTCAGGACAGCGGGGAAAGACCCAGTACTTC,CASNSGQRGKTQYF
TRBV9,TRBJ1-6,TRBD1,-,13,TGTGCCAGCAGCACTGACAGGGACTCACCCCTCCACTTT,CASSTDRDSPLHF
TRBV7-9,TRBJ2-7,-,medium-sized,12,TGTGCCAGCAGTTGGGACGGCTACGAGCAGTACTTC,CASSWDGYEQYF